This T cell receptor (beta chain) was identified in a study of T cells in Graves' hyperthyroidism and ophthalmopathy. V lost 7 bases to trimming and J lost 1 base; unmatched junction nucleotides: 4. Germline V lookup: CDR1 SNHLY, CDR2 FYNNEI. CDR3 size: 16 residues. Authors of the study amplified TCR beta CDR3 regions from RNA transcripts. The TCR CDR3 was amplified in a first-round RT-PCR using the HTBI primer set. Via MiXCR, TCRdb re-called the multiplex PCR reads, giving one row per CDR3 protein. The top ten clones hold under 35% of a sample with around 690,000 distinct CDR3 sequences, about a fifth of them seen once. This clonotype came up many times.

This receptor was obtained from a man aged 25-45 years with Graves' ophthalmopathy. Sequenced sample: blood. This sequence joins TRBV2 and TRBJ2-3; 14 bases are a match to TRBD2. CDR3 DNA: TGTGCCAGCATCCCGGGACTAGCGGGAGGCACAGATACGCAGTATTTT. This gives the protein CASIPGLAGGTDTQYF.